This is a list of T cell receptor beta chains from one sample in a study of blood T cell repertoires in COVID-19. Only in-frame clones appear in the TCRdb table, and some are missing; sequencing was by immunoSEQ multiplex PCR. The profile shows about 73,000 clones, approximately 89% of them singletons. Material: peripheral blood. The receptors shown here come from a man at least 80 years old with acute or convalescent COVID-19. Both conserved end residues are part of each CDR3. The order of the fields is clone size, V gene, D gene, J gene, CDR3 protein, CDR3 DNA. A D gene is named only where the DNA matches it firmly. A row's size may be missing; if present it is once, few, many or a size class.

-	TRBV28	TRBD1	TRBJ1-2	CASSWGQVYGYTF	TGTGCCAGCAGTTGGGGACAGGTCTATGGCTACACCTTC
few	TRBV5-1	TRBD2	TRBJ2-3	CASRAGGATDTQYF	TGCGCCAGCAGGGCGGGGGGGGCAACAGATACGCAGTATTTT
-	TRBV19	-	TRBJ2-7	CASSINSAGEQYF	TGTGCCAGTAGTATCAATAGCGCGGGCGAGCAGTACTTC
-	TRBV5-6	TRBD1	TRBJ1-1	CASSSYRGGTEAFF	TGTGCCAGCAGCTCTTACAGGGGTGGCACTGAAGCTTTCTTT
-	TRBV2	-	TRBJ2-5	CASSVQGWETQYF	TGTGCCAGCAGTGTTCAGGGTTGGGAGACCCAGTACTTC
-	TRBV2	-	TRBJ2-7	CASSEYSAYEQYF	TGTGCCAGCAGTGAATACAGTGCCTACGAGCAGTACTTC
-	TRBV21-1	-	TRBJ2-2	CASSKGGAGEKTNTGELFF	TGTGCCAGCAGCAAAGGGGGAGCGGGAGAGAAAACGAACACCGGGGAGCTGTTTTTT
-	TRBV29-1	-	TRBJ1-2	CSVDLQGFGYTF	TGCAGCGTTGACCTTCAGGGGTTTGGCTACACCTTC
-	TRBV18	-	TRBJ1-2	CASSPPGRGNYGYTF	TGTGCCAGCTCACCACCGGGCCGGGGGAACTATGGCTACACCTTC
-	TRBV10-3	TRBD2	TRBJ2-1	CAISDARGGAYNEQFF	TGTGCCATCAGTGACGCGCGGGGGGGGGCCTACAATGAGCAGTTCTTC
-	TRBV27	-	TRBJ2-1	CASSPGGYNEQFF	TGTGCCAGCAGTCCCGGGGGCTACAATGAGCAGTTCTTC
-	TRBV27	-	TRBJ2-1	CASSQGRGGFYNEQFF	TGTGCCAGCTCCCAGGGGCGAGGGGGATTCTACAATGAGCAGTTCTTC
-	TRBV30	TRBD1	TRBJ1-6	CAWSVNRGHNSPLHF	TGTGCCTGGAGTGTAAACAGGGGTCACAATTCACCCCTCCACTTT
-	TRBV5-1	TRBD1	TRBJ1-1	CASSLTGDMNTEAFF	TGCGCCAGCAGCTTGACAGGGGACATGAACACTGAAGCTTTCTTT
-	TRBV5-1	TRBD1	TRBJ1-1	CASSLGQGQNTEAFF	TGCGCCAGCAGCTTGGGACAGGGGCAGAACACTGAAGCTTTCTTT
-	TRBV2	TRBD1	TRBJ1-2	CASSVGTGHGYTF	TGTGCCAGCAGTGTGGGGACAGGGCATGGCTACACCTTC
once	TRBV10-3	-	TRBJ1-1	CAGRSDTEAFF	TGTGCAGGGAGGTCGGACACTGAAGCTTTCTTT
-	TRBV14	-	TRBJ1-3	CASSQDPSSGNTIYF	TGTGCCAGCAGCCAAGACCCTTCCTCTGGAAACACCATATATTTT
-	TRBV30	-	TRBJ1-2	CAWIREQGTGYTF	TGTGCCTGGATAAGAGAACAGGGTACTGGCTACACCTTC
-	TRBV2	-	TRBJ2-4	CATSPGIAKNIQYF	TGTGCCACCTCCCCCGGTATAGCCAAAAACATTCAGTACTTC
-	TRBV11-1	-	TRBJ2-5	CASSPRRPEGETQYF	TGTGCCAGCAGCCCAAGGCGGCCAGAGGGAGAGACCCAGTACTTC
-	TRBV3-1/TRBV3-2	TRBD2	TRBJ2-5	CASSLQRGEQETQYF	TGTGCCAGCAGCCTACAGCGGGGAGAGCAAGAGACCCAGTACTTC
-	TRBV30	-	TRBJ1-1	CAWSPQRGAFF	TGTGCCTGGAGTCCCCAAAGGGGGGCTTTCTTT
-	TRBV7-2	-	TRBJ1-5	CASSFPGSNQPQHF	TGTGCCAGCAGCTTCCCAGGGAGCAATCAGCCCCAGCATTTT
-	TRBV19	-	TRBJ1-6	CASSIRGSNSPLHF	TGTGCCAGTAGTATACGGGGGAGTAATTCACCCCTCCACTTT
-	TRBV20-1	TRBD2	TRBJ2-3	CSASKLAGDIGADTQYF	TGCAGTGCTAGTAAGCTAGCGGGAGATATTGGGGCAGATACGCAGTATTTT
-	TRBV2	-	TRBJ2-1	CASSVSGLGNEQFF	TGTGCCAGCAGCGTTAGCGGCCTAGGAAATGAGCAGTTCTTC
-	TRBV27	-	TRBJ2-7	CASSLEAGPYEQYF	TGTGCCAGCAGTTTGGAGGCCGGCCCCTACGAGCAGTACTTC
-	TRBV10-3	TRBD2	TRBJ2-1	CAISESPSGGANEQFF	TGTGCCATCAGTGAGTCTCCTAGCGGGGGGGCTAATGAGCAGTTCTTC
-	TRBV9	TRBD1	TRBJ1-3	CASSPGQGVNTIYF	TGTGCCAGCAGTCCGGGACAGGGGGTGAACACCATATATTTT
-	TRBV4-1	-	TRBJ2-2	CASSQTGLRELFF	TGCGCCAGCAGCCAAACAGGGCTCCGGGAGCTGTTTTTT
once	TRBV5-8	-	TRBJ1-1	CASSLGQPRGNTEAFF	TGTGCCAGCAGCTTGGGACAGCCAAGGGGGAACACTGAAGCTTTCTTT
-	TRBV7-2	-	TRBJ2-3	CASSLFRSTDTQYF	TGTGCCAGCAGCTTATTCCGGAGCACAGATACGCAGTATTTT
-	TRBV7-9	-	TRBJ1-1	CASSPTPAGNTEAFF	TGTGCCAGCAGCCCGACTCCGGCGGGGAACACTGAAGCTTTCTTT
-	TRBV5-6	-	TRBJ1-1	CASTTGPGEAFF	TGTGCCAGCACCACCGGCCCAGGGGAAGCTTTCTTT
-	TRBV19	-	TRBJ1-1	CASSPLTETGTEAFF	TGTGCCAGTAGTCCGTTGACAGAAACAGGCACTGAAGCTTTCTTT
-	TRBV3-1/TRBV3-2	-	TRBJ1-3	CASSQDRRGNTIYF	TGTGCCAGCAGCCAAGATAGGAGGGGAAACACCATATATTTT
-	TRBV7-9	-	TRBJ2-3	CASSLGNVYRAADTQYF	TGTGCCAGCAGCTTAGGAAATGTGTACAGGGCCGCAGATACGCAGTATTTT
-	TRBV18	-	TRBJ2-1	CASSLRQVGYNEQFF	TGTGCCAGCTCACTTCGACAGGTTGGGTACAATGAGCAGTTCTTC
-	TRBV19	-	TRBJ2-5	CASGEARQETQYF	TGTGCCAGTGGGGAGGCACGCCAAGAGACCCAGTACTTC
few	TRBV4-2	TRBD1	TRBJ2-1	CASSRDRERTQFF	TGTGCCAGCAGCCGGGACAGGGAGCGAACGCAGTTCTTC
-	TRBV5-1	-	TRBJ1-5	CASSPGHLNQPQHF	TGCGCCAGCAGTCCGGGACACCTCAATCAGCCCCAGCATTTT
-	TRBV12-2	-	TRBJ1-1	CASRLAGGPSTEAFF	TGTGCAAGTCGCTTAGCGGGGGGGCCGAGCACTGAAGCTTTCTTT
-	TRBV5-8	-	TRBJ1-2	CASSSDRISNYGYTF	TGTGCCAGCAGCTCAGACAGGATATCTAACTATGGCTACACCTTC
-	TRBV10-3	-	TRBJ2-3	CAISSTAGTDTQYF	TGTGCCATCAGTAGCACGGCGGGCACAGATACGCAGTATTTT
-	TRBV5-4	TRBD1	TRBJ1-2	CASSAGQGVGGYTF	TGTGCCAGCAGCGCGGGACAGGGGGTGGGTGGCTACACCTTC
-	TRBV6-5	-	TRBJ1-2	CASVDGLYGYTF	TGTGCCAGCGTGGACGGACTCTATGGCTACACCTTC
-	TRBV3-1/TRBV3-2	TRBD1	TRBJ1-2	CASSRTGGNGYTF	TGTGCCAGCAGCCGGACAGGGGGCAATGGCTACACCTTC